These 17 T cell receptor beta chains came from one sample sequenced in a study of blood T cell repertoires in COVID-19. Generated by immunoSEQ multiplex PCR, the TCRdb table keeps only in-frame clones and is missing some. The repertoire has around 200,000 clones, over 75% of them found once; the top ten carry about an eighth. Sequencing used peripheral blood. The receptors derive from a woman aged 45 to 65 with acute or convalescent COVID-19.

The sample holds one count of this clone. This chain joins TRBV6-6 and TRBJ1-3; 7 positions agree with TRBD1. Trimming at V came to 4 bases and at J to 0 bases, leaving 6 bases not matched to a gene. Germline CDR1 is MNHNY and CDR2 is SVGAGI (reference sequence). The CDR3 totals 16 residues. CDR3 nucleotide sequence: TGTGCCAGCAGTTCCAACAGGGGTGTCTCTGGAAACACCATATATTTT. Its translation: CASSSNRGVSGNTIYF.

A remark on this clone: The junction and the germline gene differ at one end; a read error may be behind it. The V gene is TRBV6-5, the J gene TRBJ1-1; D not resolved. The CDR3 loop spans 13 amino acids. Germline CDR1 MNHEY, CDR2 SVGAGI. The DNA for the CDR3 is TGCGTGGTTGGCAGCGCTGTGAACACTGAAGCTTTCTTT. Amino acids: CVVGSAVNTEAFF.

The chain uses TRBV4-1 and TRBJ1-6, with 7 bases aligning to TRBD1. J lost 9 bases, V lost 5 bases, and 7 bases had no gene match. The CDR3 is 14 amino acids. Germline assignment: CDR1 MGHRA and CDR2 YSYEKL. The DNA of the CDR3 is TGCGCCAGCAGCTATGACAGGGCCGGTTCACCCCTCCACTTT. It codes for CASSYDRAGSPLHF.

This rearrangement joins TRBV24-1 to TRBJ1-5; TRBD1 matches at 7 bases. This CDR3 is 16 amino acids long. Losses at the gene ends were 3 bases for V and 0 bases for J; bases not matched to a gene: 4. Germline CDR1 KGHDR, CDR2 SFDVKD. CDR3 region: CATSDRDRDSNQPQHF. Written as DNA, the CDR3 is TGTGCCACCAGTGATCGAGACAGGGATAGCAATCAGCCCCAGCATTTT.

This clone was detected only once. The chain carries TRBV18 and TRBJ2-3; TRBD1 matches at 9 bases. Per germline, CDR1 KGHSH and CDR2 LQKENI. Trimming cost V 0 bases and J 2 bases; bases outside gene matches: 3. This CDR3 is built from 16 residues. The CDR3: CASSPPGQGATDTQYF. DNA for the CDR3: TGTGCCAGCTCACCACCGGGACAGGGAGCCACAGATACGCAGTATTTT.

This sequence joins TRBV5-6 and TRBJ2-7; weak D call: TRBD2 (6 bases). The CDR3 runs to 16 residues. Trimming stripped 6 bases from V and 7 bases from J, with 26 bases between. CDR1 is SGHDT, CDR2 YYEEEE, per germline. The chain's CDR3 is CASTPRTGTHPLEQYF. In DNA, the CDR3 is TGTGCCAGCACCCCCCGGACCGGGACTCACCCTCTGGAGCAGTACTTC.

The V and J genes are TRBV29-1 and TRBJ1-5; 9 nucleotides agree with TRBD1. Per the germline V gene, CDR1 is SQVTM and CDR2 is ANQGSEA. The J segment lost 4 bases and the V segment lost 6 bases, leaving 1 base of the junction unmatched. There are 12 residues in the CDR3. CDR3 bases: TGCAGCGTCGGGACAGGGAATCAGCCCCAGCATTTT. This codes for CSVGTGNQPQHF. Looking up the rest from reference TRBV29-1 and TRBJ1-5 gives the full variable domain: SAVISQKPSRDICQRGTSLTIQCQVDSQVTMMFWYRQQPGQSLTLIATANQGSEATYESGFVIDKFPISRPNLTFSTLTVSNMSPEDSSIYLCSVGTGNQPQHFGDGTRLSIL.

CDR3: CASMGGSGTEAFF. DNA for the CDR3: TGCGCCAGCATGGGAGGGTCCGGCACTGAAGCTTTCTTT. V is TRBV5-1 and J is TRBJ1-1; no clear D gene. The V end lost 6 bases, the J end lost 4 bases, and 13 bases lay between the germline ends. The CDR3 covers 13 residues. Per the germline V gene, CDR1 is SGHRS and CDR2 is YFSETQ.

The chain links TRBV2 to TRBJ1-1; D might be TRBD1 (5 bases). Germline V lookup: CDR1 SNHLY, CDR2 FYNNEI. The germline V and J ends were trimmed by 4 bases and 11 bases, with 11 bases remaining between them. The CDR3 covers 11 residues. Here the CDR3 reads CASSVVSGAFF. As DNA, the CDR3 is TGTGCCAGCAGTGTAGTATCAGGGGCTTTCTTT.

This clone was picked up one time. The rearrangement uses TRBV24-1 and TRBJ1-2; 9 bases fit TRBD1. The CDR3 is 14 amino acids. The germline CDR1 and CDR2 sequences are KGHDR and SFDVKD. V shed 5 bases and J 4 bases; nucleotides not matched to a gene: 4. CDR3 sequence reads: CATSGNRGPYGYTF. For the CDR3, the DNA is TGTGCCACCAGTGGGAACAGGGGGCCCTATGGCTACACCTTC.

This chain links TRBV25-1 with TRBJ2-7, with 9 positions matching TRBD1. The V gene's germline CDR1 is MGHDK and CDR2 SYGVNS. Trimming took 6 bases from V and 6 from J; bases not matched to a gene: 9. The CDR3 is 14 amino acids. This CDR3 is CASSLKGQGSEQYF. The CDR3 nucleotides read TGTGCCAGCAGCCTGAAGGGACAGGGTAGCGAGCAGTACTTC.

The DNA for the CDR3 is TGTGCCAGCTCACCGAGCGCTAATGAGCAGTTCTTC. It specifies CASSPSANEQFF. The chain uses TRBV18 and TRBJ2-1; the D is unclear. Deletions cut 3 bases from V and 7 bases from J, with 7 bases between. CDR1 KGHSH and CDR2 LQKENI come from the germline V gene. The CDR3 runs to 12 residues. Full variable domain (remainder filled in from reference TRBV18 and TRBJ2-1): NAGVMQNPRHLVRRRGQEARLRCSPMKGHSHVYWYRQLPEEGLKFMVYLQKENIIDESGMPKERFSAEFPKEGPSILRIQQVVRGDSAAYFCASSPSANEQFFGPGTRLTVL.

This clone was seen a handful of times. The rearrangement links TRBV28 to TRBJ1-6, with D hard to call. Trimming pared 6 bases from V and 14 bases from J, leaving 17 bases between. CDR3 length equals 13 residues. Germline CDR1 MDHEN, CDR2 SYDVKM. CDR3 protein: CASRPGLGGSLHF. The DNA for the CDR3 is TGTGCCAGCAGACCCGGACTGGGCGGGTCCCTCCACTTT.

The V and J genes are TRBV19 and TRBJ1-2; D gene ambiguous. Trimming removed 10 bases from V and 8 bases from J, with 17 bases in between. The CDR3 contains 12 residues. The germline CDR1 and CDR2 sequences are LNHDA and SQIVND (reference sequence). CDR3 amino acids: CATGGRMDGYTF. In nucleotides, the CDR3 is TGTGCCACCGGAGGACGGATGGACGGCTACACCTTC.

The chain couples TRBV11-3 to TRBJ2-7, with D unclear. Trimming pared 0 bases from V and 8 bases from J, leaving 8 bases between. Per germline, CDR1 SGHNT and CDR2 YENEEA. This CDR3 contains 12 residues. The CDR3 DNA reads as TGTGCCAGCAGCTTAGATCAGAGGAAGCAGTACTTC. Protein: CASSLDQRKQYF. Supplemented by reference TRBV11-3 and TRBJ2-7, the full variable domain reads EAGVVQSPRYKIIEKKQPVAFWCNPISGHNTLYWYLQNLGQGPELLIRYENEEAVDDSQLPKDRFSAERLKGVDSTLKIQPAELGDSAVYLCASSLDQRKQYFGPGTRLTVT.

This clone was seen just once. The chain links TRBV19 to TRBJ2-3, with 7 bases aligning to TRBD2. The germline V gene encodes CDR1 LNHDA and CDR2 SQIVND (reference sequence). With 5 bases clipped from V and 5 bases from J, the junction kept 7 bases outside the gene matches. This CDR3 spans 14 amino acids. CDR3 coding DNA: TGTGCCAGTAGTCGGGGGAGGGCCGGAGATACGCAGTATTTT. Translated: CASSRGRAGDTQYF.

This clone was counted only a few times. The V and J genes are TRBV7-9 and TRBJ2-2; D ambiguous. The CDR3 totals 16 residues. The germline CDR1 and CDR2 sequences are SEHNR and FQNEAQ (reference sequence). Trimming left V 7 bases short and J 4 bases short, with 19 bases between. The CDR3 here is CASTVPGDGFTGELFF. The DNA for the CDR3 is TGTGCCAGCACCGTTCCCGGAGACGGGTTCACCGGGGAGCTGTTTTTT.